A selection of T cell receptor beta chains follows, all from one sample in a study of T-cell reconstitution after alpha-beta-depleted transplantation in children. TCRdb re-derived calls from the PCR reads in MiXCR, one entry per CDR3 protein. The repertoire holds around 250,000 distinct CDR3 sequences, with more than 20% as singletons. This specimen consisted of PBMCs, obtained before TCRalphabeta/CD19-depleted stem cell transplant. The receptors stem from a girl aged 2 to 10 with Fanconi anemia, due to receive a stem cell transplant. Each CDR3 is given with its conserved first and last residue. Each record gives: J gene, V gene, clone size, D gene, CDR3 length, CDR3 protein, CDR3 DNA. D genes are given only for firm matches. Clone size is stated in some rows and not others, as once, few, many or a class when expanded.

TRBJ2-7 | TRBV28 | - | - | 14 | CASSIGRGKYEQYF | TGTGCCAGCAGTATAGGACGAGGGAAGTACGAGCAGTACTTC
TRBJ2-7 | TRBV29-1 | - | - | 14 | CSVEVPGSSYEQYF | TGCAGCGTTGAAGTTCCGGGCAGCTCCTACGAGCAGTACTTC
TRBJ2-1 | TRBV29-1 | many | - | 14 | CSVEGDYRYNEQFF | TGCAGCGTTGAGGGCGACTACCGATACAATGAGCAGTTCTTC
TRBJ2-7 | TRBV28 | many | TRBD2 | 15 | CASSLAGTRSYEQYF | TGCGCCAGCAGCTTGGCCGGGACTAGATCCTACGAGCAGTACTTC
TRBJ2-7 | TRBV29-1 | few | - | 13 | CSVCGGGSYEQYF | TGCAGCGTTTGCGGAGGGGGCTCCTACGAGCAGTACTTC
TRBJ2-1 | TRBV29-1 | - | TRBD2 | 14 | CSAQAGAAYNEQFF | TGCAGCGCCCAAGCGGGAGCGGCCTACAATGAGCAGTTCTTC
TRBJ2-7 | TRBV2 | - | TRBD1 | 14 | CATRSTGGSYEQYF | TGTGCCACACGGTCCACAGGGGGCTCCTACGAGCAGTACTTC
TRBJ2-7 | TRBV12-3/TRBV12-4 | many | TRBD2 | 13 | CASSWTSGSEQYF | TGTGCCAGCAGTTGGACTAGCGGGAGCGAGCAGTACTTC
TRBJ2-3 | TRBV27 | many | - | 14 | CASRGGILTDTQYF | TGTGCCAGCAGAGGGGGTATACTCACAGATACGCAGTATTTT
TRBJ2-1 | TRBV20-1 | - | TRBD2 | 13 | CSATILADNEQFF | TGCAGTGCCACTATACTAGCGGACAATGAGCAGTTCTTC
TRBJ2-3 | TRBV7-3 | many | - | 17 | CASSVSASSGSTDTQYF | TGTGCCAGCAGCGTATCCGCATCCTCGGGAAGCACAGATACGCAGTATTTT
TRBJ2-7 | TRBV20-1 | many | - | 13 | CSAHTGVSYEQYF | TGCAGTGCCCACACGGGGGTATCCTACGAGCAGTACTTC
TRBJ2-2 | TRBV25-1 | few | - | 15 | CASSEWRGTSGELFF | TGTGCCAGCAGTGAATGGCGAGGGACGTCGGGGGAGCTGTTTTTT
TRBJ1-1 | TRBV29-1 | many | - | 12 | CSVGSANTEAFF | TGCAGCGTTGGATCCGCGAACACTGAAGCTTTCTTT
TRBJ2-7 | TRBV20-1 | few | - | 13 | CSASDLLPYEQYF | TGCAGTGCTAGTGACCTTCTCCCCTACGAGCAGTACTTC
TRBJ1-5 | TRBV20-1 | - | - | 12 | CSARSRYQPQHF | TGCAGTGCTAGATCTCGCTATCAGCCCCAGCATTTT
TRBJ2-7 | TRBV5-1 | few | TRBD1 | 15 | CASSRQGATFYEQYF | TGCGCCAGCAGCCGACAGGGGGCCACTTTCTACGAGCAGTACTTC
TRBJ2-5 | TRBV29-1 | many | - | 12 | CSVEGAQETQYF | TGCAGCGTTGAAGGGGCCCAAGAGACCCAGTACTTC
TRBJ2-6 | TRBV7-3 | few | TRBD2 | 18 | CASSSILAGAAGANVLTF | TGTGCCAGCAGCAGTATTCTAGCGGGGGCTGCTGGGGCCAACGTCCTGACTTTC
TRBJ2-7 | TRBV20-1 | many | TRBD1 | 14 | CSALTGTPPYEQYF | TGCAGTGCTTTGACAGGGACCCCCCCCTACGAGCAGTACTTC
TRBJ2-7 | TRBV20-1 | - | - | 15 | CSAHTPGPSTREQYF | TGCAGTGCTCACACTCCGGGACCCTCGACACGAGAGCAGTACTTC
TRBJ2-1 | TRBV20-1 | - | TRBD2 | 14 | CSAILRLAGYEQFF | TGCAGTGCTATTCTTCGACTAGCGGGTTATGAGCAGTTCTTC
TRBJ2-7 | TRBV25-1 | many | - | 15 | CASSDESKSSYEQYF | TGTGCCAGCAGTGATGAAAGCAAGAGCTCCTACGAGCAGTACTTC
TRBJ2-3 | TRBV29-1 | many | - | 14 | CSVEGGIPTDTQYF | TGCAGCGTTGAGGGCGGGATTCCCACAGATACGCAGTATTTT
TRBJ1-1 | TRBV29-1 | - | TRBD1 | 12 | CSVEGQGAEAFF | TGCAGCGTTGAAGGTCAGGGGGCTGAAGCTTTCTTT
TRBJ1-5 | TRBV11-2 | - | - | 16 | CASSLGGGRSNQPQHF | TGTGCCAGCAGCTTAGGAGGGGGTCGGAGCAATCAGCCCCAGCATTTT
TRBJ1-3 | TRBV7-6 | few | - | 14 | CASRGGFSGNTIYF | TGTGCCAGCAGGGGCGGCTTCTCTGGAAACACCATATATTTT
TRBJ2-2 | TRBV20-1 | - | TRBD2 | 15 | CSAPGTSGPTGELFF | TGCAGTGCGCCCGGGACTAGCGGGCCGACCGGGGAGCTGTTTTTT
TRBJ2-1 | TRBV25-1 | - | - | 14 | CASRGRRANNEQFF | TGTGCCAGCAGGGGGCGGAGGGCGAACAATGAGCAGTTCTTC
TRBJ1-2 | TRBV5-1 | many | TRBD1 | 14 | CASSWTGELYGYTF | TGCGCCAGCAGCTGGACAGGGGAGCTTTATGGCTACACCTTC
TRBJ2-3 | TRBV20-1 | - | TRBD2 | 14 | CSARPIAGADTQYF | TGCAGTGCTAGACCCATAGCGGGAGCAGATACGCAGTATTTT
TRBJ2-7 | TRBV29-1 | - | TRBD2 | 15 | CSVEKAGGNSYEQYF | TGCAGCGTTGAAAAAGCGGGAGGCAACTCCTACGAGCAGTACTTC
TRBJ2-7 | TRBV7-2 | many | - | 12 | CASSLVDYEQYF | TGTGCCAGCAGCTTAGTGGACTACGAGCAGTACTTC